The 15 T cell receptor beta chains below come from one sample, sequenced in a study of control samples from healthy donors and cancer patients. Sequenced by immunoSEQ multiplex PCR; TCRdb stores in-frame clones only, minus some. The sample records some 120,000 clones, more than 80% being singletons. The sample consisted of blood. Receptors originate from a man between 18 and 35 years old in good health.

This chain uses TRBV5-6 with TRBJ1-1, with D hard to call. Trimming pared 2 bases from V and 3 bases from J, leaving 8 bases between. The CDR3 length is 13 residues. Per the germline V gene, CDR1 is SGHDT and CDR2 is YYEEEE. CDR3 in amino acids: CASSLGGDTEAFF. The DNA for the CDR3 is TGTGCCAGCAGCTTAGGAGGCGACACTGAAGCTTTCTTT.

The J gene is TRBJ2-7, the V gene TRBV7-9; no clear D. Germline CDR1 SEHNR, CDR2 FQNEAQ (reference sequence). The CDR3 runs to 12 residues. The V and J ends lost 1 base and 3 bases respectively, with 4 bases between them. The CDR3 sequence is CASSLVNYEQYF. CDR3 nucleotide sequence: TGTGCCAGCAGCTTAGTTAACTACGAGCAGTACTTC.

The V and J genes are TRBV15 and TRBJ1-1; possibly TRBD1 for D (6 bases). This CDR3 contains 18 residues. Germline CDR1 and CDR2: LNHNV and YYDKDF (reference sequence). The ends were cut back, 3 bases at V and 1 base at J, with 21 bases in the middle. Here the CDR3 DNA reads TGTGCCACCAGCAGCTCCCGCCTCAAGGACAGACCGAACACTGAAGCTTTCTTT. Encoded protein: CATSSSRLKDRPNTEAFF.

The chain has TRBV2 and TRBJ1-3, with TRBD1 matching 11 bases. CDR3 size: 15 residues. After removal of 6 bases from V and 4 bases from J, the junction contained 5 bases not matched to a gene. Germline assignment: CDR1 SNHLY and CDR2 FYNNEI. The CDR3 protein is CASRGQGAEGNTIYF. Written as DNA, the CDR3 is TGTGCCAGCAGAGGACAGGGGGCGGAAGGAAACACCATATATTTT.

V is TRBV9 and J is TRBJ1-5; a possible D gene is TRBD1 (5 bases). This CDR3 comprises 15 residues. In germline, CDR1 is SGDLS, CDR2 YYNGEE. V shed 2 bases and J shed 2 bases, with 11 bases lying between them. The CDR3 loop reads CASSVDGTRNQPQHF. The CDR3 coding sequence is TGTGCCAGCAGCGTGGATGGGACCCGCAATCAGCCCCAGCATTTT.

The chain is built from TRBV11-2 and TRBJ2-2, with 8 bases lining up with TRBD1. There are 15 residues in the CDR3. The J segment lost 7 bases and the V segment lost 5 bases, leaving 9 bases of the junction unmatched. Germline V gene data show CDR1 as SGHAT and CDR2 as FQNNGV. CDR3 region: CASSDQGQGVGELFF. The CDR3, as DNA: TGTGCCAGCAGCGATCAAGGACAGGGCGTCGGGGAGCTGTTTTTT. Complete variable domain (other parts from reference TRBV11-2 and TRBJ2-2): EAGVAQSPRYKIIEKRQSVAFWCNPISGHATLYWYQQILGQGPKLLIQFQNNGVVDDSQLPKDRFSAERLKGVDSTLKIQPAKLEDSAVYLCASSDQGQGVGELFFGEGSRLTVL.

The chain couples TRBV7-4 to TRBJ1-3; 8 bases match TRBD1. The CDR3 extends over 16 amino acids. The trim removed 5 bases at V and 2 bases at J, leaving 8 bases unmatched. The germline V gene encodes CDR1 SGHVT and CDR2 SQSDAQ. Here the CDR3 reads CASSPPDRDTGNTIYF. DNA of the CDR3: TGTGCCAGCAGCCCCCCGGACAGGGACACTGGAAACACCATATATTTT. Full variable domain (outside the CDR3, taken from reference TRBV7-4 and TRBJ1-3): GAGVSQSPRYKVAKRGRDVALRCDSISGHVTLYWYRQTLGQGSEVLTYSQSDAQRDKSGRPSGRFSAERPERSVSTLKIQRTEQGDSAVYLCASSPPDRDTGNTIYFGEGSWLTVV.

The chain combines TRBV10-1 with TRBJ2-2, with 13 bases identical to TRBD2. J was trimmed by 0 bases and V by 5 bases; bases with no gene match: 6. Germline V gene data show CDR1 as WNHNN and CDR2 as SYGVQD (reference sequence). This CDR3 has 18 amino acids. In DNA, the CDR3 is TGCGCCAGCAGTCCGGGACTAGCGGGAATCTCGAACACCGGGGAGCTGTTTTTT. It encodes CASSPGLAGISNTGELFF.

CDR3 nucleotides: TGTGCCAGCAGCTCGCAGGGGGCGCGGAGTGAAAAACTGTTTTTT. It is translated as CASSSQGARSEKLFF. The rearrangement joins TRBV7-2 to TRBJ1-4; TRBD1 matches at 8 bases. The trim removed 4 bases at V and 7 bases at J, leaving 8 bases unmatched. This CDR3 comprises 15 residues. Germline CDR1 reads SGHTA; CDR2 reads FQGNSA.

The chain is built from TRBV3-1 (or the pseudogene TRBV3-2) and TRBJ1-4; 11 positions agree with TRBD1. Germline trimming cut 2 bases from V and 2 bases from J; bases unmatched to any gene: 7. The CDR3 runs 18 residues. Germline V gene sequence: CDR1 LGHDT, CDR2 YNNKEL (reference sequence). The CDR3 sequence: CASSQPGTGGATNEKLFF. In nucleotides, the CDR3 is TGTGCCAGCAGCCAACCCGGGACAGGGGGGGCCACTAATGAAAAACTGTTTTTT.

The gene calls are TRBV5-1 and TRBJ2-7; TRBD1 matches 8 bases. Trimming removed 2 bases from V and 6 bases from J; junction bases left unmatched: 7. The CDR3 is 14 residues long. Germline V lookup: CDR1 SGHRS, CDR2 YFSETQ. The CDR3 loop is CASSLGDRGSEQYV. For the CDR3, the DNA is TGCGCCAGCAGCTTAGGAGACAGGGGTTCCGAGCAGTACGTC.

The V and J genes are TRBV6-6 and TRBJ1-4; D is unclear. Trimming pared 7 bases from V and 4 bases from J, leaving 16 bases between. This CDR3 comprises 15 residues. Germline V lookup: CDR1 MNHNY, CDR2 SVGAGI (reference sequence). The CDR3, as DNA: TGTGCCAGCATCAGCGATCCACTTTATAATGAAAAACTGTTTTTT. Encoded protein: CASISDPLYNEKLFF.

The CDR3 sequence is CASSQVAGGNYGYTF. The CDR3 DNA follows: TGTGCCAGCAGCCAAGTTGCAGGGGGGAACTATGGCTACACCTTC. The chain couples TRBV3-1 (or the pseudogene TRBV3-2) to TRBJ1-2; 7 nucleotides agree with TRBD1. The germline CDR1 and CDR2 sequences are LGHDT and YNNKEL (reference sequence). The ends lost 1 base at V and 2 bases at J; junction bases unmatched: 4. This CDR3 has 15 amino acids.

The chain has TRBV24-1 and TRBJ1-1; D is undetermined. Germline loops: CDR1 KGHDR, CDR2 SFDVKD. Deletions cut 4 bases from V and 2 bases from J, with 1 base between. CDR3 length equals 11 residues. The chain's CDR3 is CATSDNTEAFF. The CDR3 nucleotides read TGTGCCACCAGTGACAACACTGAAGCTTTCTTT.

V and J are TRBV4-3 and TRBJ2-3; 7 positions agree with TRBD2. The CDR3 spans 17 residues. Germline V gene lookup returns CDR1 LGHNA and CDR2 YSLEER. J was trimmed by 5 bases and V by 4 bases; bases with no gene match: 15. CDR3 in amino acids: CASSPFEAREIGDTQYF. CDR3 DNA: TGCGCCAGCAGCCCCTTCGAGGCGCGGGAGATAGGAGATACGCAGTATTTT.